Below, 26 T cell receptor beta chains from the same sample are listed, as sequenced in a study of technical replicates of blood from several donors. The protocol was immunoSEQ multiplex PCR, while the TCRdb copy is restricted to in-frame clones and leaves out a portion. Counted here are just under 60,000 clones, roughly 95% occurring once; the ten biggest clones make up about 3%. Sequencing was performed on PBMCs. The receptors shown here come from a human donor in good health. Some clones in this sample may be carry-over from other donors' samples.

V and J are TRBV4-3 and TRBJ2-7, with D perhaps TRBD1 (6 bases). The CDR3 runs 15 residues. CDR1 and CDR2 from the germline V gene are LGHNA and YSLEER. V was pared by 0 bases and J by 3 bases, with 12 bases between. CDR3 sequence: CASSQDRGPLYEQYF. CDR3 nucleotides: TGCGCCAGCAGCCAAGACAGGGGACCCCTCTACGAGCAGTACTTC.

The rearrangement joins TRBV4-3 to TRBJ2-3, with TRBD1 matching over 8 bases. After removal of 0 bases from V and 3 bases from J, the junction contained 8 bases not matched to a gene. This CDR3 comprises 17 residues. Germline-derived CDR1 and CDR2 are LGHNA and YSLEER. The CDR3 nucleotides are TGCGCCAGCAGCCAAGATGGCGGCAGGGGGCGAACAGATACGCAGTATTTT. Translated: CASSQDGGRGRTDTQYF.

CDR3 sequence (DNA): TGTGCCAGCAGTTACTCCAGGTCCAACGGGGGCAATGAGCAGTTCTTC. Protein product: CASSYSRSNGGNEQFF. The V gene is TRBV6-5, the J gene TRBJ2-1; D might be TRBD2 (6 bases). Germline V gene sequence: CDR1 MNHEY, CDR2 SVGAGI. Deletions cut 0 bases from V and 6 bases from J, with 15 bases between. The CDR3 is 16 amino acids.

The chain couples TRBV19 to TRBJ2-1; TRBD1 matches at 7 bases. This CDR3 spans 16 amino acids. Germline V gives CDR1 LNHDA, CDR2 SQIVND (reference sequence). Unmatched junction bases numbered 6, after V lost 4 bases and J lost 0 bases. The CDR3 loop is CASSTYSGGSYNEQFF. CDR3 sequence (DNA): TGTGCCAGTAGTACCTATTCAGGGGGCTCCTACAATGAGCAGTTCTTC.

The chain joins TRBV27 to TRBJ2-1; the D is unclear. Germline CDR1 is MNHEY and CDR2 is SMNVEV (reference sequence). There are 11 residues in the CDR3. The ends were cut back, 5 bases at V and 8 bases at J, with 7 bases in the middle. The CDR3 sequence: CASSDFDEQFF. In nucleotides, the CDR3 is TGTGCCAGCAGTGACTTTGATGAGCAGTTCTTC.

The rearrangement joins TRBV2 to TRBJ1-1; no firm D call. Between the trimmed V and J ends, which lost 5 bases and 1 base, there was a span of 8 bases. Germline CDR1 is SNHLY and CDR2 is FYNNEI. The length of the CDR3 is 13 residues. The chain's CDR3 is CASSKGENTEAFF. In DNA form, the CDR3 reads TGTGCCAGCAGTAAAGGCGAGAACACTGAAGCTTTCTTT.

The DNA of the CDR3 is TGTGCCAGCAGTGAAGTTGACAGGGGTTACGAGCAGTACTTC. Residues: CASSEVDRGYEQYF. V and J are TRBV6-1 and TRBJ2-7; 8 bases match TRBD1. The CDR3 extends over 14 amino acids. V shed 1 base and J 4 bases; nucleotides not matched to a gene: 3. In germline, CDR1 is MNHNS, CDR2 SASEGT.

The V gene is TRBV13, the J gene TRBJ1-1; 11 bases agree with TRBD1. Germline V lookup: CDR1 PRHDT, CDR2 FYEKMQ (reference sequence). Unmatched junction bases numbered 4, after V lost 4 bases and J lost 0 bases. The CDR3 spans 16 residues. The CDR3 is CASSWTGGSLNTEAFF. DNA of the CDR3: TGTGCCAGCAGCTGGACAGGGGGCAGTTTGAACACTGAAGCTTTCTTT.

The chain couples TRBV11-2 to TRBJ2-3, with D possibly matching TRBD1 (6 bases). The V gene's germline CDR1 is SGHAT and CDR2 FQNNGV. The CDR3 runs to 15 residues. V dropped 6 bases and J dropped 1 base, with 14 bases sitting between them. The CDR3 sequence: CASRSPGHRTDTQYF. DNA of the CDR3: TGTGCCAGCAGATCCCCGGGACACCGCACAGATACGCAGTATTTT.

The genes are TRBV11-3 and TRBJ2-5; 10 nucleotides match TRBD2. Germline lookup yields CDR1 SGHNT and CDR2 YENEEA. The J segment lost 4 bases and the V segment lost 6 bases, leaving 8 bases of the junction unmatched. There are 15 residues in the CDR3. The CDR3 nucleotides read TGTGCCAGCAGTCTAAGCGGGGGGGCCCCAGAGACCCAGTACTTC. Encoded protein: CASSLSGGAPETQYF.

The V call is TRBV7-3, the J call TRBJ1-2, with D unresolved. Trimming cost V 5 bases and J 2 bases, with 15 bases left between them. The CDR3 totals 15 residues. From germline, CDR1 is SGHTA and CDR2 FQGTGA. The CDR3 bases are TGTGCCAGCAGCCCCGGTTTCGGGTCAAACTATGGCTACACCTTC. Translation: CASSPGFGSNYGYTF.

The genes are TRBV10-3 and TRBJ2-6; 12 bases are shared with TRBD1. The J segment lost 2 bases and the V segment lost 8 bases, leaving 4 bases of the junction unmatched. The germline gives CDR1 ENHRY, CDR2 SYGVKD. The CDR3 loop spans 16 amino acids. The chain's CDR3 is CAILRDRGPGANVLTF. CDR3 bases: TGTGCCATCCTCCGGGACAGGGGGCCTGGGGCCAACGTCCTGACTTTC.

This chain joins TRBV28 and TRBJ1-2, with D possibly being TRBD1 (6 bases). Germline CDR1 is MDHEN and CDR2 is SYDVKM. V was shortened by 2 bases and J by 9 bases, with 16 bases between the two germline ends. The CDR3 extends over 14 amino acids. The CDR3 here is CASSLGGAGDSYTF. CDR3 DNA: TGTGCCAGCAGTTTAGGTGGGGCAGGGGATAGCTACACCTTC.

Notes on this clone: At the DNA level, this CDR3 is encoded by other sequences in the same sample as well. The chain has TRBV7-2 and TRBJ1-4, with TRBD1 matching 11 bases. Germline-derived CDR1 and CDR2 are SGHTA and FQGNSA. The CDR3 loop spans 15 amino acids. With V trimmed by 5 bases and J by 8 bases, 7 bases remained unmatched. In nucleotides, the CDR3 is TGTGCCAGCAGCCTACCGGGACAGGGGGAGGAAAAACTGTTTTTT. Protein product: CASSLPGQGEEKLFF.

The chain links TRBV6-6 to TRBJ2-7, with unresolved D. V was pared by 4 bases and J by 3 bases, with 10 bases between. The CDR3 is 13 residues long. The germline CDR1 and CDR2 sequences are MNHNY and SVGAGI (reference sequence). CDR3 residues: CASSLKTFYEQYF. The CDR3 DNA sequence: TGTGCCAGCAGTTTGAAAACTTTCTACGAGCAGTACTTC.

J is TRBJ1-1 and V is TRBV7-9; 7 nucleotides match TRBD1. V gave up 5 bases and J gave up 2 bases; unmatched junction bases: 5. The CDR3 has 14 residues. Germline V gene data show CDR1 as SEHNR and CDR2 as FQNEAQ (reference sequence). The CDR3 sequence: CASSQGDGNTEAFF. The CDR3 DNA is TGTGCCAGCAGCCAGGGGGACGGAAACACTGAAGCTTTCTTT.

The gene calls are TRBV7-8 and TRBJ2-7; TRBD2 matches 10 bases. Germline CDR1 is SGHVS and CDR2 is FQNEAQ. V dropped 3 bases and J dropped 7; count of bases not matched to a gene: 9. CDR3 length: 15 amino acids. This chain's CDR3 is CASSFGGAGGREQYF. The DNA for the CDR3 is TGTGCCAGCAGCTTTGGCGGAGCGGGGGGGCGGGAGCAGTACTTC.

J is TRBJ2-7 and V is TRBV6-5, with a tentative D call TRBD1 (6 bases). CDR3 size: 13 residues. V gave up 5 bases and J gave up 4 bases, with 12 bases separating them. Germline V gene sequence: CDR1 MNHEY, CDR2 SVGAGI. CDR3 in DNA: TGTGCCAGCAGTGAACCCCAGGGGTACGAGCAGTACTTC. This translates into CASSEPQGYEQYF.

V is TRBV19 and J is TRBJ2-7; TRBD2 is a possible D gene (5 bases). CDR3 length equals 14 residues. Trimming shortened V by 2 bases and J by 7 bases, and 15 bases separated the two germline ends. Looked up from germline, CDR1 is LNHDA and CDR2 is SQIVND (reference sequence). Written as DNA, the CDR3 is TGTGCCAGTAGTATATCCGCGGGCTTCGGGGAGCAGTACTTC. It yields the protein CASSISAGFGEQYF.

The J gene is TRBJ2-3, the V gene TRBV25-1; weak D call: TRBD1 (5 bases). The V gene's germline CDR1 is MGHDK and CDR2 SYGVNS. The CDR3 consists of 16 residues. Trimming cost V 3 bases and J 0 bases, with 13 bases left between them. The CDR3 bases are TGTGCCAGCAGTGATTATACAGGATTGAGCACAGATACGCAGTATTTT. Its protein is CASSDYTGLSTDTQYF.

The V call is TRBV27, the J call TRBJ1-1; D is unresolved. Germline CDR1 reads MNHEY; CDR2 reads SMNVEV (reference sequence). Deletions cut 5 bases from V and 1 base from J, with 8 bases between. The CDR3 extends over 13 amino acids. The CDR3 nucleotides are TGTGCCAGCAGTAGATACAGGAACACTGAAGCTTTCTTT. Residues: CASSRYRNTEAFF.

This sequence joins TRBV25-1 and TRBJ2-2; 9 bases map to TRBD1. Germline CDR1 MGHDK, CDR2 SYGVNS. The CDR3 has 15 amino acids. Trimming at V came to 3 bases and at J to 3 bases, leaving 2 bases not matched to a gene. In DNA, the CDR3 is TGTGCCAGCAGTGACAACAGGGGGCACACCGGGGAGCTGTTTTTT. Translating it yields CASSDNRGHTGELFF.

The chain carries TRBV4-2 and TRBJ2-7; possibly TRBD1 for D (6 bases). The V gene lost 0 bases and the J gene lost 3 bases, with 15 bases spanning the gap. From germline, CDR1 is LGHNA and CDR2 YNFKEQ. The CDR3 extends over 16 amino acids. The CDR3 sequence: CASSQDLSLGGYEQYF. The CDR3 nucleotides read TGTGCCAGCAGCCAAGATCTTTCTCTAGGGGGCTACGAGCAGTACTTC.

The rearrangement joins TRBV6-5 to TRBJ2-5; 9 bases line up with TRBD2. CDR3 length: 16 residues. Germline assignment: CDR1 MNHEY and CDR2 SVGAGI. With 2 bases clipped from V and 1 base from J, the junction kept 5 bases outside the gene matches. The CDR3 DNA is TGTGCCAGCAGTTACGGAGCGGGAGGAACCCAAGAGACCCAGTACTTC. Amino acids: CASSYGAGGTQETQYF.

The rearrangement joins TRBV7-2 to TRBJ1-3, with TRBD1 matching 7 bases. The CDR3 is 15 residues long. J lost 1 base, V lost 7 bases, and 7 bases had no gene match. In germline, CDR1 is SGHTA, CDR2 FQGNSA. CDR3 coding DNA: TGTGCCAGCACCCCACTGACAGGGTCTGGAAACACCATATATTTT. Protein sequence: CASTPLTGSGNTIYF.

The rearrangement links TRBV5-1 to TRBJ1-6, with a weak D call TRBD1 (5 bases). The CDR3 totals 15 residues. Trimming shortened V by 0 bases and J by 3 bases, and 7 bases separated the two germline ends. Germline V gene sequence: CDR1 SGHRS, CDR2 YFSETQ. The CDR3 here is CASSLATDYNSPLHF. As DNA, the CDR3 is TGCGCCAGCAGCTTGGCGACAGACTATAATTCACCCCTCCACTTT.